These T cell receptor beta chains were read from a single sample in a study of blood T cells in healthy people across ages. One entry per CDR3 protein results from TCRdb running MiXCR on the 5' RACE reads. The sample includes roughly 930,000 distinct CDR3 sequences, under 50% of them seen just once. The material sequenced was blood. These receptors all stem from a man aged 30-40 years in good health. Both conserved end residues are part of each CDR3. A D gene is named only where the DNA matches it firmly. Not all rows give a size; the values are once, few, many and, for expanded clones, a class.

clone size,J gene,V gene,D gene,CDR3 protein,CDR3 DNA
few,TRBJ2-7,TRBV6-2/TRBV6-3,TRBD1,CASSGRTGHYEQYF,TGTGCCAGCAGTGGGCGGACAGGCCATTACGAGCAGTACTTC
many,TRBJ2-1,TRBV12-3/TRBV12-4,NA,CASSSGFEQFF,TGTGCCAGCAGTTCAGGGTTTGAGCAGTTCTTC
NA,TRBJ2-1,TRBV7-9,NA,CATSFHVKEQFF,TGTGCCACCAGCTTTCATGTAAAGGAGCAGTTCTTC
NA,TRBJ2-3,TRBV7-2,TRBD1,CASSLGGRGNTDTQYF,TGTGCCAGCAGCTTAGGGGGCAGGGGGAATACAGATACGCAGTATTTT
few,TRBJ2-7,TRBV9,NA,CASSVVAKQYF,TGTGCCAGCAGCGTAGTAGCTAAGCAGTACTTC
NA,TRBJ1-6,TRBV19,TRBD1,CASTRQGAYSPLHF,TGTGCCAGTACCAGACAGGGGGCCTATTCACCCCTCCACTTT
NA,TRBJ2-3,TRBV4-1,TRBD1,CSSSQDLGQGTDTQYF,TGCTCCAGCAGCCAAGATCTGGGACAGGGGACAGATACGCAGTATTTT
few,TRBJ1-1,TRBV28,NA,CASSLTRKAFF,TGTGCCAGCAGTTTAACTCGGAAAGCTTTCTTT
NA,TRBJ1-1,TRBV6-6,TRBD1,CASSSGTGKTEAFF,TGTGCCAGCAGCTCGGGGACAGGAAAAACTGAAGCTTTCTTT
NA,TRBJ2-7,TRBV5-1,TRBD1,CASSSPLDRATYEQYF,TGCGCCAGCAGCTCCCCTTTAGACAGGGCTACCTACGAGCAGTACTTC
NA,TRBJ2-3,TRBV6-6,TRBD1,CASSGQGKGTDTQYF,TGTGCCAGCAGTGGACAGGGGAAGGGCACAGATACGCAGTATTTT
NA,TRBJ2-4,TRBV20-1,NA,CSARDQRGTLAKNIQYF,TGCAGTGCTAGAGATCAGAGGGGCACACTAGCCAAAAACATTCAGTACTTC
few,TRBJ2-7,TRBV11-1,TRBD1,CASSLSDRAIFYEQYF,TGTGCCAGCAGCTTATCCGACAGGGCCATTTTCTACGAGCAGTACTTC
NA,TRBJ1-6,TRBV6-5,NA,CASSYTSGTRGGVALHF,TGTGCCAGCAGTTACACCTCCGGGACTCGGGGTGGGGTGGCCCTCCACTTT
NA,TRBJ1-2,TRBV4-3,NA,CASSQVDTANYGYTF,TGCGCCAGCAGCCAAGTTGACACAGCTAACTATGGCTACACCTTC
NA,TRBJ2-1,TRBV27,TRBD2,CASSSVAGQFF,TGTGCCAGCAGTTCCGTAGCGGGGCAGTTCTTC
NA,TRBJ2-2,TRBV11-2,NA,CASSLNGLSAGELFF,TGTGCCAGCAGCTTAAATGGACTCAGCGCCGGGGAGCTGTTTTTT
NA,TRBJ2-1,TRBV20-1,NA,CSATEGDLSYNEQFF,TGCAGTGCTACCGAGGGGGACCTCTCCTACAATGAGCAGTTCTTC
few,TRBJ2-7,TRBV7-9,NA,CASSSHHRAHEQYF,TGTGCCAGCAGCTCACACCACAGGGCCCACGAGCAGTACTTC
few,TRBJ2-1,TRBV7-9,NA,CASSLASGTKQFF,TGTGCCAGCAGCTTGGCTTCCGGGACCAAGCAGTTCTTC